This T cell receptor beta chain is drawn from a study of control samples from healthy donors and cancer patients. TCRdb's table, derived via immunoSEQ multiplex PCR, lists solely in-frame clones and lacks some. The table lists some 140,000 clones, roughly 94% of them singletons. This CDR3 is 15 amino acids long. Germline CDR1 reads LNHDA; CDR2 reads SQIVND (reference sequence). Trimming at V came to 6 bases and at J to 3 bases, leaving 10 bases not matched to a gene. The chain links TRBV19 to TRBJ2-7; TRBD1 agrees at 8 bases. This TCR was sampled from a man in his forties in good health. The material sequenced was blood. DNA for the CDR3: TGTGCCAGTAGCTATGGACAGGGCGGGGTCTACGAGCAGTACTTC. It translates to CASSYGQGGVYEQYF.